This T cell receptor (beta chain) was identified during a study of shared clonotypes between healthy human individuals (dated by TCRdb to 2020 to 2022). As for the study more broadly: The cohort included three men and a couple of women between 18 and 49 years of age. To increase sequencing depth and limit assay-specific biases, TCR repertoire library preparation and sequencing were carried out by different laboratories using diverse techniques. To estimate repertoire size and how much clonotypes are shared between individuals, the study performed deep sequencing of blood TCR repertoires from a handful of healthy adults. Per donor, three plates each were used for CD4 naive and CD4 memory, two for CD8 naive, and one for CD8 memory. Leukapheresis yielded between about 0.94 and 10 billion PBMCs per donor. The research as a whole found: Because the study included only a small number of donors, the genetic and exposure-history diversity represented was limited. Higher generation probabilities were observed for clonotypes shared by all four sorted-subset donors than for non-shared clonotypes. Incomplete sequencing was indicated by rarefaction of sorted-subset datasets, despite the large sequencing depth. Pairwise subsampling indicated that sequencing depth was expected to affect the degree of clonotype sharing among donors. Sampling was limited to blood, and TCR repertoires in tissue likely differ from TCR repertoires in blood. Sharing across several donors was observed for around 5% of naive CD4, 3% to 3.5% of naive CD8, over 2% of memory CD4, and around 0.44% of memory CD8 clonotypes. Naive subsets generally had larger estimated clonotype richness than memory subsets did.

Using the deep immunoSEQ assay, multiplex PCR amplified TCR CDR3 regions from genomic DNA. Genomic DNA extracted from each cell subset was distributed evenly over all wells of several immunoSEQ 96-well plates, and each plate served as one replicate. For sorted subsets, approximately 190 ng of genomic DNA, equivalent to around 31,000 T cell genomes, went into each replicate PCR. Purified libraries were measured with a Qubit 3.0 fluorometer, size-checked on a Bioanalyzer 2100, and measured again with the KAPA Library Quantification kit. Every immunoSEQ 96-well plate was sequenced on a dedicated single-read 150-cycle Illumina NextSeq 550 flow cell. Per the authors' processing: Because only junctional sequences without quality scores were contained in the immunoSEQ output, filtering matching that applied to full-length reads could not be performed. Sequences were annotated with PyIR, a Python wrapper for IgBLAST v1.9, using IMGT germline references to assign V/J genes and CDR3. Reads were removed for weak V/J assignments (E-value above 1e-6), missing CDR3, stop codons, out-of-frame junctions, or ambiguous translated residues. V3J clonotypes were defined as sequences sharing an identical inferred V gene, J gene, and CDR3 amino acid sequence. To compute the percentage overlap between repertoires, the number of shared unique clonotypes was divided by the size of the smaller repertoire. Richness of each repertoire was evaluated using RTK rarefaction, the Chao1 estimator, and Recon v2.1 estimates of unobserved clonotypes. Generation probabilities were computed with OLGA for all TCRbeta clonotypes obtained by the gDNA method from four donors. TCRdb provides this immuneACCESS table in a form limited to in-frame rearrangements. Some clones are lacking; in checked studies, under half of them reflect an unresolved V gene, and why the rest are absent is not known. V, J and clone size were drawn from that table, and D and trimming were deduced from the DNA. The sample includes 2 million or so clones, with about 95% observed a single time. 1.1% of the sample rests with the top ten.

CD8 naive samples were obtained by positive selection for CCR7 among CD45RO-negative cells, yielding a CD45RA+CCR7+ population from which TemRA cells were excluded. Donors were healthy HIV-negative adults with no recently reported acute infections or vaccinations. Only Caucasian adults living in Nashville, Tennessee, USA were represented among the donors. Blood was collected by leukapheresis, and PBMCs were isolated by Ficoll-Histopaque density gradient centrifugation and then cryopreserved in liquid nitrogen vapor phase. Analytical flow cytometry was used to check the purity and quantity of each magnetically sorted T cell population. Genomic DNA was isolated from every sorted fraction and measured by UV absorbance on a Nanodrop 2000c. Remarks on this clone: Its antigen specificity is not known. No base quality information exists; no much larger clone differs at one position.

The CDR3 contains 15 residues, cysteine and phenylalanine counted. The kept DNA is CDR3 alone, 45 bases in frame from the first base. V sheds 3 bases and J sheds 2 bases, leaving 14 bases between their ends. From a lookup of the germline V gene, CDR1 and CDR2 are SGDLS and YYNGEE. The sequence joins TRBV9 to TRBJ1-1; the D gene cannot be named for sure. The sample consisted of naive CD8+ T cells sorted from blood. The sample's cell subset or site label, in plain terms: CD45RA+CCR7+. This sequence originates from a man aged 18 to 29 in good health. This receptor carries the CDR3 CASSAYSRVNTEAFF. Here is the DNA: TGTGCCAGCAGCGCTTATAGCCGGGTTAACACTGAAGCTTTCTTT.